What follows describes a single TCR beta chain. Its antigen is not known. The entry originates in a study of T-cell memory formation after mild COVID-19. Turning to the study itself: In these data, TCR clusters were largely donor specific. The study, taken as a whole, reports: Day 15 to 85 contracting clones showed balanced CD4/CD8; later expanders leaned CD4+. Nothing showed for sure that second-wave clones peaking on day 37 were SARS-CoV-2 specific. Largely, contracting CD4+ clones fell within CM and EM, and contracting CD8+ clones within EMRA.

Using its own MiXCR run on the 5' RACE reads, TCRdb lists one record per CDR3 protein. This table has 200,000 to 250,000 distinct CDR3 sequences, around 9.5% appearing once. The sequencing input was PBMCs or a T cell subset sorted from them (not recorded which). The TCR sequence derives from a man between 18 and 29 years old who had mild COVID-19 (a few samples of this study predate the infection). Cell type and time point are not known.

In nucleotides, the CDR3 is TGTGCCACCAGTACCGCGACTAGCACAGATACGCAGTATTTT. Its protein is CATSTATSTDTQYF. The V and J genes are TRBV24-1 and TRBJ2-3; no reliable D call. V was trimmed by 6 bases and J by 0 bases, leaving 9 bases between them. CDR1 KGHDR and CDR2 SFDVKD come from the germline V gene. This CDR3 has 14 amino acids.